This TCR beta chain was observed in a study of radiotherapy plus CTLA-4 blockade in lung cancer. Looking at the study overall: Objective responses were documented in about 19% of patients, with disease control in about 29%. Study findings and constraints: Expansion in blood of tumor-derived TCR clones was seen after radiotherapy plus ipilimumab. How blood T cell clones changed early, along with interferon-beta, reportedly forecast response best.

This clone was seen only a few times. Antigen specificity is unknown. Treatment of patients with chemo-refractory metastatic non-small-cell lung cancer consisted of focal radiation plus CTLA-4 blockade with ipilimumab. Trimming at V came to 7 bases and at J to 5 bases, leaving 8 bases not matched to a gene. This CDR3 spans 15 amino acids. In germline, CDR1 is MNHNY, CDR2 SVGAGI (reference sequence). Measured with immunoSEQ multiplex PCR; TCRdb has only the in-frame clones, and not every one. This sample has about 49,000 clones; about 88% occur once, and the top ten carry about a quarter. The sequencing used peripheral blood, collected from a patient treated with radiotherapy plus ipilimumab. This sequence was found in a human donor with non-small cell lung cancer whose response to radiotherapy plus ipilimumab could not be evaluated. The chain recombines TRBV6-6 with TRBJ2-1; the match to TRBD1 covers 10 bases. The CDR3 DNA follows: TGTGCCAGCATCCGAACGGGACAGGGGAACAATGAGCAGTTCTTC. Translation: CASIRTGQGNNEQFF.